This record concerns one T cell receptor (beta chain) sequence. Its matching antigen is unknown. The data originate from a study of T cell responses to AZD1222 COVID-19 vaccine. Whole-study results and caveats: Donors were mostly white British, more females; clonal diversity possibly underestimated. Reports indicate that nearly half of spike-specific TCRs are directed at unmutated variant regions. With dominance at 160-218 and 743-854, vaccine-associated CD4 TCRs spanned spike.

The CDR3 is made up of 13 amino acids. With V trimmed by 6 bases and J by 5 bases, 6 bases remained unmatched. CDR1 and CDR2 from the germline V gene are MNHEY and SVGAGI. Sequenced by immunoSEQ multiplex PCR; TCRdb stores in-frame clones only, minus some. The data show about 140,000 clones, roughly 92% seen once. The chain couples TRBV6-5 to TRBJ2-5, with TRBD1 matching over 7 bases. Sequencing was performed on peripheral blood, taken on day 0 of AZD1222 vaccination. This TCR derives from an adult in good health. CDR3 nucleotides: TGTGCCAGCAGGAACACAGGGGTTGAGACCCAGTACTTC. It translates to CASRNTGVETQYF.